The 3 T cell receptor beta chains given below trace back to one sample, sequenced in a study of blood T cell repertoires in COVID-19. TCRdb keeps only in-frame clones here, not all; method: immunoSEQ multiplex PCR. Here the sample spans 150,000 to 200,000 clones, 81% being singletons. The sequencing input was peripheral blood. Receptor source: a man aged 55 to 70 with active or convalescent COVID-19.

V usage is TRBV19 and J usage is TRBJ2-7; D might be TRBD2 (6 bases). This CDR3 has 14 amino acids. Trimming took off 6 bases at V and 2 bases at J, with 14 bases between the two ends. CDR1 is LNHDA, CDR2 SQIVND, per germline (reference sequence). CDR3 in amino acids: CASRGTGGAYEQYF. CDR3 nucleotides: TGTGCCAGTAGAGGGACCGGAGGGGCCTACGAGCAGTACTTC.

This clone was seen a single time. The genes are TRBV6-5 and TRBJ1-2; D not resolved. The CDR3 is 13 amino acids. Germline values: CDR1 MNHEY, CDR2 SVGAGI. The V end was cut by 6 bases, the J end by 5 bases, with 13 bases between. CDR3 protein: CASRKATGYGYTF. CDR3 coding DNA: TGTGCCAGCAGGAAGGCAACGGGTTATGGCTACACCTTC.

This clone was counted between two and nine times. The rearrangement uses TRBV5-1 and TRBJ1-1, with TRBD1 matching over 9 bases. The CDR3 runs 13 residues. J gave up 4 bases and V 4 bases, and 2 bases lay outside the gene matches. Germline V lookup: CDR1 SGHRS, CDR2 YFSETQ. The CDR3 spells CASSTGQGTEAFF. CDR3 DNA: TGCGCCAGCAGCACGGGACAGGGCACTGAAGCTTTCTTT.